These T cell receptor beta chains were read from a single sample in a study of cytomegalovirus exposure and HLA in healthy donors. Using immunoSEQ multiplex PCR, the repertoire was profiled, and TCRdb retains in-frame clones only, with some absent. The data show 100,000 to 150,000 clones, almost 80% seen once. Sequencing input: PBMCs. All receptors come from a female donor in good health and CMV-seronegative. CDR3s include the opening cysteine and the closing phenylalanine or tryptophan. D genes are given only for firm matches. Size values are once, few and many counts, or a class for expanded clones, and some rows have none.

abundance,v_gene,j_gene,d_gene,CDR3aa,CDR3nt
.,TRBV28,TRBJ2-3,TRBD2,CASNTRGGRGETDTQYF,TGTGCCAGCAACACCAGGGGCGGGCGGGGGGAGACAGATACGCAGTATTTT
.,TRBV30,TRBJ2-1,TRBD2,CAWSVGTSGGDEQFF,TGTGCCTGGAGTGTAGGAACTAGCGGTGGGGATGAGCAGTTCTTC
.,TRBV7-2,TRBJ2-7,.,CASSSFYEQYF,TGTGCCAGCAGCTCCTTCTACGAGCAGTACTTC
.,TRBV28,TRBJ1-1,.,CASRPGQNTEAFF,TGTGCCAGCAGGCCGGGACAGAACACTGAAGCTTTCTTT
.,TRBV5-5,TRBJ1-1,.,CASSWSAGRGTEAFF,TGTGCCAGCAGCTGGTCGGCAGGACGGGGAACTGAAGCTTTCTTT
few,TRBV5-1,TRBJ2-1,TRBD2,CASSFLAGDNEQFF,TGCGCCAGCAGCTTCCTAGCGGGAGATAATGAGCAGTTCTTC
few,TRBV2,TRBJ1-5,.,CASSEVQGDQPQHF,TGTGCCAGCAGTGAGGTACAGGGCGATCAGCCCCAGCATTTT
.,TRBV4-2,TRBJ2-5,.,CASSQEGAGIGTQYF,TGTGCCAGCAGCCAAGAAGGAGCAGGGATCGGGACCCAGTACTTC
.,TRBV5-1,TRBJ1-1,TRBD1,CASSDDRELNTEAFF,TGCGCCAGCAGCGACGACAGGGAGCTGAACACTGAAGCTTTCTTT
few,TRBV28,TRBJ2-5,.,CASSMGHAQETQYF,TGTGCCAGCAGTATGGGACATGCACAAGAGACCCAGTACTTC
.,TRBV5-6,TRBJ2-1,TRBD2,CASRTGGGAEQFF,TGTGCCAGCAGAACGGGGGGTGGGGCTGAGCAGTTCTTC
.,TRBV4-3,TRBJ1-2,.,CASSQAFSGDYGYTF,TGCGCCAGCAGCCAAGCCTTCTCAGGGGACTATGGCTACACCTTC
.,TRBV19,TRBJ1-6,.,CASSTLGDSPLHF,TGTGCCAGTAGTACTCTGGGAGATTCACCCCTCCACTTT
once,TRBV7-3,TRBJ2-7,.,CASSVSGGGYEQYF,TGTGCCAGCAGCGTCAGCGGAGGCGGGTACGAGCAGTACTTC
.,TRBV19,TRBJ2-7,.,CASSIRVLSYEQYF,TGTGCCAGTAGTATTCGGGTCCTCTCCTACGAGCAGTACTTC
.,TRBV5-4,TRBJ2-5,TRBD1,CASSQGALEETQYF,TGTGCCAGCAGCCAGGGGGCCCTCGAAGAGACCCAGTACTTC
.,TRBV5-4,TRBJ2-1,.,CASSLALDSSYNEQFF,TGTGCCAGCAGCTTGGCCCTAGATTCCTCCTACAATGAGCAGTTCTTC
.,TRBV28,TRBJ1-1,.,CASSLGVHSRNTEAFF,TGTGCCAGCAGTTTAGGCGTGCACAGCCGGAACACTGAAGCTTTCTTT
.,TRBV28,TRBJ1-5,.,CASSAQSVDQPQHF,TGTGCCAGCAGTGCCCAATCGGTTGATCAGCCCCAGCATTTT
once,TRBV18,TRBJ1-2,.,CASSRGSPPIGYTF,TGTGCCAGCTCACGAGGCTCACCCCCTATTGGCTACACCTTC
.,TRBV9,TRBJ1-2,.,CASSPRLDYGYTF,TGTGCCAGCAGCCCTCGGTTGGACTATGGCTACACCTTC
.,TRBV11-2,TRBJ2-6,.,CASSPSVVSGANVLTF,TGTGCCAGCAGCCCGTCAGTTGTCTCTGGGGCCAACGTCCTGACTTTC
.,TRBV2,TRBJ1-1,.,CASGQVMNTEAFF,TGTGCCAGCGGTCAGGTGATGAACACTGAAGCTTTCTTT
.,TRBV4-2,TRBJ2-7,.,CASSHAGQSAYEQYF,TGTGCCAGCAGCCATGCCGGACAGTCGGCCTACGAGCAGTACTTC
.,TRBV4-2,TRBJ1-1,.,CASSPGGESTEAFF,TGTGCCAGCAGCCCTGGGGGGGAGAGCACTGAAGCTTTCTTT
.,TRBV15,TRBJ1-2,.,CATSRDTSLDYGYTF,TGTGCCACCAGCAGAGACACGAGTTTGGACTATGGCTACACCTTC
.,TRBV10-3,TRBJ2-3,.,CAISESTEGTDTQYF,TGTGCCATCAGTGAGTCGACGGAGGGCACAGATACGCAGTATTTT
.,TRBV5-6,TRBJ2-5,.,CASSLYQGETQYF,TGTGCCAGCAGCCTCTACCAGGGCGAGACCCAGTACTTC
once,TRBV10-2,TRBJ2-3,.,CASSESKVAADTQYF,TGCGCCAGCAGTGAGTCGAAGGTAGCGGCAGATACGCAGTATTTT
.,TRBV9,TRBJ1-3,.,CASSQTDRRSSGNTIYF,TGTGCCAGCAGCCAAACGGACAGAAGAAGCTCTGGAAACACCATATATTTT
.,TRBV5-6,TRBJ1-2,.,CASSDVGGNGYTF,TGTGCCAGCAGTGACGTAGGAGGGAATGGCTACACCTTC
.,TRBV6-1,TRBJ2-7,.,CASSLNAGLIYEQYF,TGTGCCAGCAGTCTGAACGCGGGACTGATCTACGAGCAGTACTTC
.,TRBV4-1,TRBJ1-4,TRBD1,CASSQGNRDRTEKLFF,TGCGCCAGCAGCCAAGGGAACCGGGACAGGACTGAAAAACTGTTTTTT
.,TRBV10-3,TRBJ1-2,TRBD1,CAISEAGGDYGYTF,TGTGCCATCAGTGAGGCAGGGGGCGACTATGGCTACACCTTC
.,TRBV7-2,TRBJ2-7,.,CASSLRGTYEQYF,TGTGCCAGCAGCTTACGCGGGACCTACGAGCAGTACTTC
once,TRBV7-9,TRBJ1-2,TRBD1,CASSSEDGQGRYGYTF,TGTGCCAGCAGCTCCGAAGACGGACAGGGCAGGTATGGCTACACCTTC
.,TRBV27,TRBJ1-4,TRBD1,CASSSRQQGAKLFF,TGTGCCAGCAGTTCGAGACAACAGGGGGCGAAACTGTTTTTT
few,TRBV5-8,TRBJ1-4,.,CASSFYTGNEKLFF,TGTGCCAGCAGCTTCTATACGGGGAATGAAAAACTGTTTTTT
.,TRBV2,TRBJ2-3,.,CASSENRAVTDTQYF,TGTGCCAGCAGTGAAAACAGGGCGGTGACAGATACGCAGTATTTT
.,TRBV19,TRBJ1-5,TRBD1,CASSKGQGGYGPQHF,TGTGCCAGTAGTAAAGGACAGGGAGGGTACGGGCCCCAGCATTTT
.,TRBV28,TRBJ2-4,TRBD2,CASSLWASGGAKNIQYF,TGTGCCAGCAGTTTATGGGCTAGCGGGGGGGCCAAAAACATTCAGTACTTC
.,TRBV29-1,TRBJ1-1,TRBD1,CSGADRDTEAFF,TGCAGCGGGGCGGACAGGGACACTGAAGCTTTCTTT
.,TRBV23-1,TRBJ2-7,TRBD1,CATIGQGAHEQYF,TGCGCCACCATTGGACAGGGGGCGCACGAGCAGTACTTC
.,TRBV19,TRBJ2-7,TRBD2,CASSTPTSGSSYEQYF,TGTGCCAGTAGTACCCCCACTAGCGGGAGCTCCTACGAGCAGTACTTC
.,TRBV4-1,TRBJ1-5,.,CASSQEWESNQPQHF,TGCGCCAGCAGCCAAGAGTGGGAGAGCAATCAGCCCCAGCATTTT
.,TRBV5-6,TRBJ2-7,.,CASSWTDEQYF,TGTGCCAGCAGCTGGACAGACGAGCAGTACTTC
few,TRBV28,TRBJ2-1,TRBD2,CASSLAQRGGRALNEQFF,TGTGCCAGCAGTTTAGCCCAACGGGGCGGGAGGGCCCTAAATGAGCAGTTCTTC
.,TRBV11-2,TRBJ2-5,.,CASSLGYRGHQETQYF,TGTGCCAGCAGCTTAGGATATCGGGGACATCAAGAGACCCAGTACTTC
.,TRBV28,TRBJ2-3,.,CASSEEPDTQYF,TGTGCCAGCAGTGAAGAGCCAGATACGCAGTATTTT
.,TRBV4-3,TRBJ2-3,TRBD2,CASSQDFFGTSGRPTDTQYF,TGCGCCAGCAGCCAAGACTTTTTTGGGACTAGCGGGAGGCCCACAGATACGCAGTATTTT
few,TRBV7-8,TRBJ2-7,.,CASSLAQGTDEQYF,TGTGCCAGCAGCTTAGCCCAGGGGACCGACGAGCAGTACTTC
.,TRBV19,TRBJ1-1,.,CASSMGSGTEAFF,TGTGCCAGTAGTATGGGGAGTGGGACTGAAGCTTTCTTT
.,TRBV6-1,TRBJ1-4,.,CASSEERGGARNEKLFF,TGTGCCAGCAGTGAAGAGAGGGGGGGCGCACGTAATGAAAAACTGTTTTTT